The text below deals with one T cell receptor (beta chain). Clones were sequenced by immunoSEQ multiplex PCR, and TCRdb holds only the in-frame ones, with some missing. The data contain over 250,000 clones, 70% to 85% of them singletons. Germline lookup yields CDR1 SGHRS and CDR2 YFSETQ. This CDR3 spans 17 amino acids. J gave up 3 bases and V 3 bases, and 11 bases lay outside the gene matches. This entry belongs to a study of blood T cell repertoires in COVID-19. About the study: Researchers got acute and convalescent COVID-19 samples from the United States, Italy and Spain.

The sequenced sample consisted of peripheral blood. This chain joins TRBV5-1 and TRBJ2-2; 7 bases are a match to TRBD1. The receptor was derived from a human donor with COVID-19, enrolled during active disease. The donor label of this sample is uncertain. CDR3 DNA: TGCGCCAGCAGCTGGGGTCAACAGGGGTCCTACACCGGGGAGCTGTTTTTT. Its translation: CASSWGQQGSYTGELFF.